The 26 T cell receptor beta chains below come from one sample, sequenced in a study of T cells after yellow fever vaccination. TCRdb re-derived calls from the 5' RACE reads in MiXCR, one entry per CDR3 protein. Here the sample spans under 150,000 distinct CDR3 sequences, roughly 15% being singletons. The starting material was CD8+ T cells sorted from PBMCs, obtained 5 days after the yellow fever booster vaccination. All receptors derive from a man in his late teens or twenties who received the YFV17D yellow fever vaccine.

This clonotype showed up just a few times. The chain is built from TRBV7-9 and TRBJ1-2, with D possibly matching TRBD1 (6 bases). The length of the CDR3 is 16 residues. Germline V CDR1 and CDR2: SEHNR, FQNEAQ (reference sequence). V was shortened by 6 bases and J by 3 bases, with 20 bases between the two germline ends. CDR3 region: CASSSTPGDWDYGYTF. Here the CDR3 DNA reads TGTGCCAGCAGTTCAACCCCAGGGGACTGGGACTATGGCTACACCTTC.

The rearrangement links TRBV29-1 to TRBJ2-7; TRBD1 is a possible D gene (5 bases). Germline V gene lookup returns CDR1 SQVTM and CDR2 ANQGSEA. V was shortened by 4 bases and J by 2 bases, with 9 bases between the two germline ends. The CDR3 is made up of 12 amino acids. The CDR3: CSVVVGPYEQYF. CDR3 coding DNA: TGCAGCGTTGTGGTGGGGCCCTACGAGCAGTACTTC.

The chain combines TRBV20-1 with TRBJ2-7; 7 bases map to TRBD1. Looked up from germline, CDR1 is DFQATT and CDR2 is SNEGSKA (reference sequence). The CDR3 length is 12 residues. The V gene end was trimmed by 2 bases and the J gene end by 3 bases; junction bases not matched to a gene: 1. The CDR3 loop is CSARQGDYEQYV. The DNA of the CDR3 is TGCAGTGCTAGACAGGGGGACTACGAGCAGTACGTC.

This chain uses TRBV20-1 with TRBJ2-5; 8 bases align to TRBD2. The CDR3 is 15 residues long. Trimming took 0 bases from V and 2 from J; bases not matched to a gene: 5. Germline CDR1 and CDR2: DFQATT and SNEGSKA (reference sequence). The CDR3 spells CSARDRSSGQETQYF. For the CDR3, the DNA is TGCAGTGCTAGAGACCGGTCTAGCGGGCAAGAGACCCAGTACTTC.

Only a few counts were recorded for this clonotype. This chain uses TRBV12-3 or TRBV12-4 with TRBJ2-7; D possibly matches TRBD1 or TRBD2 (5 bases each). The CDR3 spans 15 residues. Trimming pared 0 bases from V and 6 bases from J, leaving 15 bases between. CDR3 DNA sequence: TGTGCCAGCAGTTTAGCGCTGGGGGAGCTTTGCGAGCAGTACTTC. Its translation: CASSLALGELCEQYF.

The V gene is TRBV29-1, the J gene TRBJ2-7; 7 nucleotides line up with TRBD1. Germline-derived CDR1 and CDR2 are SQVTM and ANQGSEA. This CDR3 comprises 16 residues. The V segment lost 1 base and the J segment 6 bases; nucleotides outside the gene matches: 15. The CDR3 nucleotides read TGCAGCGTTGAAGGGGGGACAGTGGGGAAATTGGGCGAGCAGTACTTC. Its translation is CSVEGGTVGKLGEQYF.

This clonotype was detected a few times. The rearrangement joins TRBV28 to TRBJ1-1, with TRBD1 identical over 7 bases. Germline-derived CDR1 and CDR2 are MDHEN and SYDVKM. The CDR3 consists of 13 residues. V lost 3 bases to trimming and J lost 4 bases; unmatched junction nucleotides: 2. CDR3 sequence: CASSFRQGTEAFF. CDR3 nucleotide sequence: TGTGCCAGCAGTTTTAGACAGGGCACTGAAGCTTTCTTT.

The chain is built from TRBV7-9 and TRBJ2-7; 10 nucleotides match TRBD1. The germline gives CDR1 SEHNR, CDR2 FQNEAQ (reference sequence). V lost 6 bases, J lost 0 bases, and 5 bases stayed unmatched. This CDR3 has 15 residues. CDR3 coding DNA: TGTGCCAGCAGACCAGGGACAGGGGTCTCCTACGAGCAGTACTTC. The encoded protein is CASRPGTGVSYEQYF.

V and J are TRBV28 and TRBJ2-3, with TRBD2 identical over 8 bases. Trimming took 2 bases from V and 5 from J; bases not matched to a gene: 6. In germline, CDR1 is MDHEN, CDR2 SYDVKM. CDR3 size: 15 residues. The CDR3 DNA sequence: TGTGCCAGCAGTTTAGCGGGGGGCCAGGTAGATACGCAGTATTTT. It encodes CASSLAGGQVDTQYF.

This clonotype was counted a few times. V gene TRBV14 combines with J gene TRBJ2-3, with D tentatively TRBD2 (6 bases). Trimming pared 0 bases from V and 0 bases from J, leaving 10 bases between. CDR3 length: 16 amino acids. Germline V gene lookup returns CDR1 SGHDN and CDR2 FVKESK. CDR3 DNA sequence: TGTGCCAGCAGCCAAGATGCGGGAACTAGCACAGATACGCAGTATTTT. Protein product: CASSQDAGTSTDTQYF.

The chain links TRBV4-2 to TRBJ2-5, with 7 positions matching TRBD1. Germline trimming cut 0 bases from V and 5 bases from J; bases unmatched to any gene: 3. The CDR3 is made up of 14 amino acids. Germline V gene sequence: CDR1 LGHNA, CDR2 YNFKEQ. The CDR3 loop is CASSQEGGRETQYF. Here the CDR3 DNA reads TGTGCCAGCAGCCAAGAAGGGGGCCGGGAGACCCAGTACTTC.

This clonotype appeared a few times. V usage is TRBV4-1 and J usage is TRBJ2-3; D remains ambiguous. This CDR3 has 13 amino acids. Germline CDR1 and CDR2: MGHRA and YSYEKL. Trimming shortened V by 0 bases and J by 15 bases, and 16 bases separated the two germline ends. The CDR3 DNA reads as TGCGCCAGCAGCCAAGACTTGGCCGATCGGCTATATTTT. It codes for CASSQDLADRLYF.

This clonotype was picked up a small number of times. The chain combines TRBV4-1 with TRBJ2-5, with unresolved D. In germline, CDR1 is MGHRA, CDR2 YSYEKL. The CDR3 has 13 amino acids. V lost 0 bases and J 5 bases, leaving 7 bases between the germline ends. CDR3 amino acids: CASSQEPLETQYF. CDR3 DNA sequence: TGCGCCAGCAGCCAAGAGCCCCTTGAGACCCAGTACTTC.

The table lists this clonotype with a count of one. The chain uses TRBV7-9 and TRBJ1-1, with TRBD1 as a possible D gene (6 bases). This CDR3 comprises 12 residues. V was trimmed by 11 bases and J by 6 bases, leaving 16 bases between them. Looked up from germline, CDR1 is SEHNR and CDR2 is FQNEAQ (reference sequence). CDR3 coding DNA: TGTGCCGGAAACAGGGCTAACTCTGAAGCTTTCTTT. Protein product: CAGNRANSEAFF. The full variable domain, rest sourced from reference TRBV7-9 and TRBJ1-1, is DTGVSQNPRHKITKRGQNVTFRCDPISEHNRLYWYRQTLGQGPEFLTYFQNEAQLEKSRLLSDRFSAERPKGSFSTLEIQRTEQGDSAMYLCAGNRANSEAFFGQGTRLTVV.

The rearrangement joins TRBV12-3 or TRBV12-4 to TRBJ2-1; 7 bases fit TRBD1. After removal of 6 bases from V and 8 bases from J, the junction contained 7 bases not matched to a gene. This CDR3 spans 13 amino acids. The CDR3 coding sequence is TGTGCCAGCAGCTCGGACAGGCAGGATGAGCAGTTCTTC. Protein sequence: CASSSDRQDEQFF.

This chain uses TRBV6-2 or TRBV6-3 with TRBJ1-2; 7 bases fit TRBD1. Germline V gene data show CDR1 as MNHEY and CDR2 as SVGEGT. V lost 6 bases and J lost 4; bases outside the gene matches: 5. This CDR3 contains 13 residues. CDR3 in amino acids: CASSPGQVYGYTF. CDR3 bases: TGTGCCAGCAGCCCCGGACAGGTCTATGGCTACACCTTC.

The CDR3 loop reads CASSYRLAGEETQYF. For the CDR3, the DNA is TGTGCCAGCAGCTACAGACTAGCGGGGGAAGAGACCCAGTACTTC. The genes are TRBV6-2 or TRBV6-3 and TRBJ2-5; 12 bases are a match to TRBD2. Trimming removed 6 bases from V and 3 bases from J; junction bases left unmatched: 5. There are 15 residues in the CDR3. The germline CDR1 and CDR2 sequences are MNHEY and SVGEGT.

This clonotype appeared many times. The chain carries TRBV7-9 and TRBJ2-1; possible D gene TRBD2, 5 bases. With 5 bases removed from V and 10 bases from J, the gap between germline ends came to 9 bases. The CDR3 totals 11 residues. Germline loops: CDR1 SEHNR, CDR2 FQNEAQ (reference sequence). The CDR3 DNA reads as TGTGCCAGCAGCCCCAGGAGGGAGCAGTTCTTC. It specifies CASSPRREQFF.

There are a few counts of this clonotype. The V gene is TRBV6-5, the J gene TRBJ2-3; D is unclear. The germline V and J ends were trimmed by 5 bases and 1 base, with 13 bases remaining between them. The CDR3 length is 15 residues. The germline CDR1 and CDR2 sequences are MNHEY and SVGAGI. The DNA of the CDR3 is TGTGCCAGCAGTCGTACTCTTCTTGGCACAGATACGCAGTATTTT. Protein product: CASSRTLLGTDTQYF.

V and J are TRBV7-9 and TRBJ1-2; 7 nucleotides match TRBD1. In germline, CDR1 is SEHNR, CDR2 FQNEAQ (reference sequence). V shed 4 bases and J 5 bases; nucleotides not matched to a gene: 7. The CDR3 length is 14 residues. The CDR3 DNA is TGTGCCAGCAGCTCCCGGGACAGTTCTTATGGCTACACCTTC. The encoded protein is CASSSRDSSYGYTF.

The table lists this clonotype with a few counts. The chain combines TRBV20-1 with TRBJ2-3; 12 positions match TRBD2. The CDR3 covers 15 residues. Germline CDR1 reads DFQATT; CDR2 reads SNEGSKA (reference sequence). The V and J ends lost 0 bases and 5 bases, in that order; junction bases with no gene match: 3. Here the CDR3 reads CSARDRTSGEDTQYF. The CDR3 DNA is TGCAGTGCTAGAGATCGGACTAGCGGGGAAGATACGCAGTATTTT.

The chain is built from TRBV20-1 and TRBJ2-7; D ambiguous. Germline V lookup: CDR1 DFQATT, CDR2 SNEGSKA (reference sequence). The V end was cut by 3 bases, the J end by 3 bases, with 9 bases between. CDR3 length: 12 residues. The CDR3 here is CSASPRGYEQYV. The CDR3 DNA reads TGCAGTGCTAGTCCCAGAGGCTACGAGCAGTACGTC.

The V gene is TRBV7-2, the J gene TRBJ2-5; 8 bases fit TRBD1. This CDR3 has 15 residues. Germline values: CDR1 SGHTA, CDR2 FQGNSA. Unmatched junction bases numbered 10, after V lost 5 bases and J lost 5 bases. CDR3 DNA: TGTGCCAGCAGCGCCCCGGACAGGGCGGGGGAGACCCAGTACTTC. Its protein is CASSAPDRAGETQYF.

This clonotype was seen a handful of times. CDR3 region: CASSQDLYQRGDQETQYF. CDR3 nucleotides: TGCGCCAGCAGCCAAGATCTTTACCAGCGGGGGGACCAAGAGACCCAGTACTTC. The chain combines TRBV4-1 with TRBJ2-5; 9 bases agree with TRBD2. This CDR3 region has 18 residues. V lost 0 bases, J lost 0 bases, and 8 bases stayed unmatched. Germline V CDR1 and CDR2: MGHRA, YSYEKL.

This clonotype has ten or more counts. The V call is TRBV7-2, the J call TRBJ2-3, with D unresolved. V gave up 3 bases and J gave up 1 base, with 2 bases separating them. Per germline, CDR1 SGHTA and CDR2 FQGNSA. The CDR3 totals 12 residues. CDR3 coding DNA: TGTGCCAGCAGCTTTGGCACAGATACGCAGTATTTT. This sequence encodes CASSFGTDTQYF.

On this clonotype: The junction does not match germline at one end; this may be a read error. The rearrangement joins TRBV7-9 to TRBJ2-7; possible D gene TRBD2, 5 bases. The germline gives CDR1 SEHNR, CDR2 FQNEAQ (reference sequence). This CDR3 has 11 amino acids. The CDR3: CAGSLGSEQYF. CDR3 sequence (DNA): TGTGCCGGCAGCCTTGGGAGCGAGCAGTACTTC.